Listed below are T cell receptor beta chains from one sample, sequenced in a study of beta chain features in type 1 diabetes. Assay used: immunoSEQ multiplex PCR; TCRdb lists only in-frame clones, some missing. In the table there are 300,000 or so clones, about 13% of which are singletons. The specimen sequenced was naive CD4+ T cells from blood. The receptors stem from a woman aged 18-30 years with type 1 diabetes. Both conserved end residues are part of each CDR3. A D gene is named only where the DNA matches it firmly. Part of the rows lack a size; the others show once, few, many or a class for expanded clones.

NA TRBJ2-7 TRBV5-1 TRBD1 TGCGCCAGCAGCTTGGGGGACAGCTCCCCCTACGAGCAGTACTTC CASSLGDSSPYEQYF
NA TRBJ2-1 TRBV5-1 TRBD2 TGCGCCAGCAGCGGGGCTAGCGGGGGCGCCTACAATGAGCAGTTCTTC CASSGASGGAYNEQFF
few TRBJ2-5 TRBV4-1 NA TGCGCCAGCAGTCCCGGACTGCCGGAGACCCAGTACTTC CASSPGLPETQYF
few TRBJ1-5 TRBV19 NA TGTGCCAGTAGTACACAGGGAAGCAATCAGCCCCAGCATTTT CASSTQGSNQPQHF
few TRBJ2-3 TRBV29-1 TRBD1 TGCAGCGGGGGGGACAGGAGTTTCGCAGATACGCAGTATTTT CSGGDRSFADTQYF
few TRBJ2-3 TRBV5-4 NA TGTGCCAGCAGCTTAGGACAAAGAACAGATACGCAGTATTTT CASSLGQRTDTQYF
NA TRBJ1-2 TRBV29-1 NA TGCAGCGTTGTATCAGAGCGCCGGAGCGGCTACACCTTC CSVVSERRSGYTF
NA TRBJ2-2 TRBV7-9 NA TGTGCCAGCAGCCTACAGGGCGGCGGGGAGCTGTTTTTT CASSLQGGGELFF
few TRBJ1-5 TRBV29-1 TRBD1 TGCAGCGCAAAGACAGGGAATCCCGATCAGCCCCAGCATTTT CSAKTGNPDQPQHF
NA TRBJ2-1 TRBV7-2 NA TGTGCCAGCAGCTTAGTAGGTGGGAGTGCGTACAATGAGCAGTTCTTC CASSLVGGSAYNEQFF
NA TRBJ2-1 TRBV27 NA TGTGCCAGCAGTGTGCGGGGCTTCGCAAACAATGAGCAGTTCTTC CASSVRGFANNEQFF
NA TRBJ2-1 TRBV19 NA TGTGCCAGTACTTCTGGAGTTTCCTACAATGAGCAGTTCTTC CASTSGVSYNEQFF
NA TRBJ2-2 TRBV2 NA TGTGCCAGCTCCTATTTACAGGCGAAAACCGGGGAGCTGTTTTTT CASSYLQAKTGELFF
few TRBJ2-1 TRBV5-4 NA TGTGCCAGCAGCTTGGGTCCATCCTCCTACAATGAGCAGTTCTTC CASSLGPSSYNEQFF
NA TRBJ2-7 TRBV2 NA TGTGCCAGCTCCGGCAGGGTAGTCTACGAGCAGTACTTC CASSGRVVYEQYF
NA TRBJ2-5 TRBV6-5 NA TGTTCTTCCTTCGGGGATTTGCGGGCCCAAGAGACCCAGTACTTC CSSFGDLRAQETQYF
few TRBJ2-1 TRBV4-1 TRBD2 TGCGCCAGCAGTAGACTAGCTTCCTACAATGAGCAGTTCTTC CASSRLASYNEQFF
NA TRBJ1-5 TRBV7-2 TRBD1 TGTGCCAGCAGCTTAGACCAGGGGGCAAATCAGCCCCAGCATTTT CASSLDQGANQPQHF
NA TRBJ1-2 TRBV30 TRBD1 TGTGCCTGGTTGGACAGGGGACGCTATGGCTACACCTTC CAWLDRGRYGYTF
NA TRBJ2-1 TRBV6-5 TRBD2 TGTGCCAGCAGTTATAACCGAGCGGGAGGACAGAATGAGCAGTTCTTC CASSYNRAGGQNEQFF
NA TRBJ1-1 TRBV5-6 NA TGTGCCAGCGCCCCATTTGGGACAAAGAGGGCTGAAGCTTTCTTT CASAPFGTKRAEAFF
NA TRBJ2-3 TRBV7-9 TRBD1 TGTGCCAGCAGTCCGGGCCTACAGGGGGCTACAGATACGCAGTATTTT CASSPGLQGATDTQYF
NA TRBJ1-4 TRBV30 NA TGTGCCTGGGAGCCCCGAAGCTCAACTAATGAAAAACTGTTTTTT CAWEPRSSTNEKLFF
NA TRBJ1-1 TRBV10-1 NA TGCGCCAGCAGTGAGTCGGGGGTCGGGAGGACTGAAGCTTTCTTT CASSESGVGRTEAFF
NA TRBJ1-4 TRBV25-1 NA TGTGCCGGGGGGAATGAAAAACTGTTTTTT CAGGNEKLFF
few TRBJ2-3 TRBV29-1 NA TGCAGCGTGAAGGTAACTCGGAAGGGGACGCAGTATTTT CSVKVTRKGTQYF
few TRBJ1-2 TRBV11-2 NA TGTGCCAGCAGCTGGGCAGGGGATGGCTACACCTTC CASSWAGDGYTF
few TRBJ1-2 TRBV5-1 NA TGCGCCAGCAGCATGGAGGGGAATGGCTACACCTTC CASSMEGNGYTF
NA TRBJ1-5 TRBV6-6 NA TGTGCCAGCAGTTTTGCAGCCCGCGGCCAGCCCCAGCATTTT CASSFAARGQPQHF
NA TRBJ1-1 TRBV11-2 TRBD1 TGTGCCAGCAGCTTAGTGGGGACAGGGGGCGGGACTGAAGCTTTCTTT CASSLVGTGGGTEAFF
few TRBJ2-5 TRBV30 TRBD1 TGTGCCTGGGGACAGGGACAAGAGACCCAGTACTTC CAWGQGQETQYF
NA TRBJ1-1 TRBV7-6 NA TGTGCCAGCAGCTCTGACACGAACACTGAAGCTTTCTTT CASSSDTNTEAFF
NA TRBJ1-5 TRBV30 TRBD1 TGTGCCTGGGGGCCGACAGGGGGCCAGCCCCAGCATTTT CAWGPTGGQPQHF
NA TRBJ1-2 TRBV19 TRBD1 TGTGCCAGTAGTCGACAGGGGGAGGGCTACACCTTC CASSRQGEGYTF
NA TRBJ2-3 TRBV5-8 NA TGTGCCAGCAGCTGGGGTAGACTAACAGATACGCAGTATTTT CASSWGRLTDTQYF
NA TRBJ2-7 TRBV11-2 TRBD2 TGTGCCAGCAGCTTCAGACTAGCGGACTACGAGCAGTACTTC CASSFRLADYEQYF
few TRBJ2-5 TRBV5-1 NA TGCGCCAGCAGCTTGGGGGCAAGCACCCAAGAGACCCAGTACTTC CASSLGASTQETQYF
few TRBJ2-3 TRBV29-1 NA TGCAGCGTTGCCCGGGACACAGATACGCAGTATTTT CSVARDTDTQYF
few TRBJ1-1 TRBV29-1 NA TGCAGCGTTGTTTGGGGAGCGGACACTGAAGCTTTCTTT CSVVWGADTEAFF
NA TRBJ1-1 TRBV27 NA TGTGCCAGCAGTTTAAGGAGAAGACAGTTGAACACTGAAGCTTTCTTT CASSLRRRQLNTEAFF
few TRBJ1-1 TRBV10-3 NA TGTGCCATCAGTCGACAGGACGCCATGAACACTGAAGCTTTCTTT CAISRQDAMNTEAFF
few TRBJ1-1 TRBV18 NA TGTGCCAGCTCACCACCCGATACAGGGATCACTGAAGCTTTCTTT CASSPPDTGITEAFF
few TRBJ2-7 TRBV6-6 NA TGTGCCAGCAGTTACGAGGTCTACTACGAGCAGTACTTC CASSYEVYYEQYF
NA TRBJ2-3 TRBV4-1 NA TGCGCCAGCAGCCAAGATGGGACATCCTACACAGATACGCAGTATTTT CASSQDGTSYTDTQYF
few TRBJ1-1 TRBV30 TRBD1 TGTGCCTGGAGTTGGACAGGGGGCCGTACTGAAGCTTTCTTT CAWSWTGGRTEAFF
few TRBJ2-5 TRBV2 TRBD1 TGTGCCAGCAGTTGGGACAGGGAAGAGACCCAGTACTTC CASSWDREETQYF
few TRBJ2-3 TRBV5-4 NA TGTGCCAGCAGCCCAATAACTCCCACAGATACGCAGTATTTT CASSPITPTDTQYF
NA TRBJ2-5 TRBV30 TRBD1 TGTGCCTGGAGTCGGGACAGGCGCCAAGAGACCCAGTACTTC CAWSRDRRQETQYF
NA TRBJ2-1 TRBV7-2 TRBD2 TGTGCCAGCAGCTTAGGGGTTAGCGGGAGAAATGAGCAGTTCTTC CASSLGVSGRNEQFF
few TRBJ1-5 TRBV28 NA TGTGCCAGCAGTCCCTCGGGGCCCCAGCATTTT CASSPSGPQHF
few TRBJ2-6 TRBV18 NA TGTGCCAGCTCACCGATTGGACAGTCCTTCTCTGGGGCCAACGTCCTGACTTTC CASSPIGQSFSGANVLTF
NA TRBJ2-1 TRBV30 TRBD2 TGTGCCTGGAGTAGTGCCGGGACTAGCGGTTACAATGAGCAGTTCTTC CAWSSAGTSGYNEQFF
few TRBJ2-2 TRBV12-5 TRBD1 TGTGCTAGTGGGACCTCGGACAGGGGTACCGGGGAGCTGTTTTTT CASGTSDRGTGELFF
few TRBJ2-3 TRBV19 TRBD2 TGTGCCAGTACTCCGACTAGCGGGAGGGTCACAGATACGCAGTATTTT CASTPTSGRVTDTQYF
NA TRBJ2-7 TRBV5-1 NA TGCGCCAGCAGCTTGGAGGCTAGCGCGAGCTACGAGCAGTACTTC CASSLEASASYEQYF
NA TRBJ2-1 TRBV4-3 TRBD1 TGCGCCAGCAGCCAACCTACGGGACAGAGCTCCTACAATGAGCAGTTCTTC CASSQPTGQSSYNEQFF
NA TRBJ2-7 TRBV19 TRBD2 TGTGCCTCCAAGGGGACTAGCGGGGGGACCTACGAGCAGTACTTC CASKGTSGGTYEQYF
NA TRBJ1-5 TRBV2 NA TGTGCCAGCAGTGACCGACAGAACAATCAGCCCCAGCATTTT CASSDRQNNQPQHF
NA TRBJ2-7 TRBV7-9 NA TGTGCCAGCAGCCCCCCGTCCTACGAGCAGTACTTC CASSPPSYEQYF
few TRBJ2-3 TRBV18 TRBD2 TGTGCCAGCTCACCACAATCTAGCGGGGGCACAGATACGCAGTATTTT CASSPQSSGGTDTQYF